The rows below give T cell receptor beta chains drawn from one sample of a study of blood T cell repertoires in COVID-19. Profiling relied on immunoSEQ multiplex PCR, and the TCRdb table lists in-frame clones only, not all of them. The data hold about 410,000 clones, with about nine tenths observed a single time. Sequenced material: PBMCs or T cells enriched from blood (not recorded which). The receptors originated from a woman aged 25-40 years who had recovered from COVID-19. Each CDR3 is given with its conserved first and last residue.

j_call cdr3_length v_call cdr3_aa
TRBJ2-1 15 TRBV7-2 CASSSIAGSYNEQFF
TRBJ1-2 15 TRBV13 CASSGTGGFNYGYTF
TRBJ2-1 15 TRBV7-3 CASSDDRTSYNEQFF
TRBJ1-5 13 TRBV19 CASSEAGNQPQHF
TRBJ1-1 14 TRBV27 CASSPRTGLTEAFF
TRBJ1-6 14 TRBV6-5 CASSLGQGVSPLHF
TRBJ2-1 15 TRBV6-2/TRBV6-3 CASSRPDLLHAEQFF
TRBJ2-7 16 TRBV5-6 CASSSPKAGEFYEQYF
TRBJ1-1 16 TRBV6-6 CASRTNRGVGNTEAFF
TRBJ1-2 16 TRBV3-1/TRBV3-2 CASSHGTGRANYGYTF
TRBJ2-7 15 TRBV27 CASSSPDRDPYEQYF